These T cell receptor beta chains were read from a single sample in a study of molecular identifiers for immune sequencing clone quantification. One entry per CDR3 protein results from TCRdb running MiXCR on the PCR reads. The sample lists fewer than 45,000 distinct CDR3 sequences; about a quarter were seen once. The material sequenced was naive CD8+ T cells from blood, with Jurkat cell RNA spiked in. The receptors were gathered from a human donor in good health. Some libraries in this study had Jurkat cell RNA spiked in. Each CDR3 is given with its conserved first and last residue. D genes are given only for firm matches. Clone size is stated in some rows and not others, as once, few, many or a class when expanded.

cdr3_aa: CASSFSGGNQPQHF; cdr3_nt: TGTGCCAGCAGTTTCTCCGGAGGCAATCAGCCCCAGCATTTT; j_call: TRBJ1-5; d_call: NA; v_call: TRBV27; clone_size: few; cdr3_length: 14
cdr3_aa: CASSYLQGREAFF; cdr3_nt: TGTGCCAGCAGTTACCTGCAGGGTCGTGAAGCTTTCTTT; j_call: TRBJ1-1; d_call: NA; v_call: TRBV6-5; clone_size: many; cdr3_length: 13
cdr3_aa: CASSQANAGQDTQYF; cdr3_nt: TGTGCCAGCAGCCAAGCGAACGCGGGACAAGATACGCAGTATTTT; j_call: TRBJ2-3; d_call: NA; v_call: TRBV3-1; clone_size: many; cdr3_length: 15
cdr3_aa: CASSFTDRAEAFF; cdr3_nt: TGTGCCAGCAGTTTCACGGACAGGGCTGAAGCTTTCTTT; j_call: TRBJ1-1; d_call: TRBD1; v_call: TRBV6-5; clone_size: many; cdr3_length: 13
cdr3_aa: CASSLGAEGTDTQYF; cdr3_nt: TGTGCCAGCAGCTTAGGGGCGGAAGGCACAGATACGCAGTATTTT; j_call: TRBJ2-3; d_call: NA; v_call: TRBV13; clone_size: many; cdr3_length: 15
cdr3_aa: CASSYSAAYSGNTIYF; cdr3_nt: TGTGCCAGCAGTTACTCGGCAGCCTACTCTGGAAACACCATATATTTT; j_call: TRBJ1-3; d_call: NA; v_call: TRBV6-5; clone_size: many; cdr3_length: 16
cdr3_aa: CASSQDTRGYEQYF; cdr3_nt: TGCGCCAGCAGCCAAGATACACGGGGGTACGAGCAGTACTTC; j_call: TRBJ2-7; d_call: NA; v_call: TRBV4-3; clone_size: NA; cdr3_length: 14
cdr3_aa: CAGAKSPEAFF; cdr3_nt: TGTGCCGGGGCCAAGTCACCTGAAGCTTTCTTT; j_call: TRBJ1-1; d_call: NA; v_call: TRBV30; clone_size: many; cdr3_length: 11
cdr3_aa: CASSLGEQSNFYNSPLHF; cdr3_nt: TGTGCCAGCAGCCTGGGAGAACAGAGCAACTTCTATAATTCACCCCTCCACTTT; j_call: TRBJ1-6; d_call: NA; v_call: TRBV9; clone_size: many; cdr3_length: 18
cdr3_aa: CASSQGLDGGQPQHF; cdr3_nt: TGCGCCAGCAGCCAAGGTCTCGATGGAGGTCAGCCCCAGCATTTT; j_call: TRBJ1-5; d_call: NA; v_call: TRBV4-3; clone_size: medium-sized; cdr3_length: 15
cdr3_aa: CASSYSPGPFSYEQYF; cdr3_nt: TGTGCCAGCAGTTACTCTCCAGGGCCCTTCTCCTACGAGCAGTACTTC; j_call: TRBJ2-7; d_call: NA; v_call: TRBV6-6; clone_size: NA; cdr3_length: 16
cdr3_aa: CASSQDSSRFTDTQYF; cdr3_nt: TGCGCCAGCAGCCAAGATAGTTCCAGATTCACAGATACGCAGTATTTT; j_call: TRBJ2-3; d_call: NA; v_call: TRBV4-3; clone_size: NA; cdr3_length: 16
cdr3_aa: CASSLVSGANVLTF; cdr3_nt: TGTGCCAGCAGTTTAGTCTCTGGGGCCAACGTCCTGACTTTC; j_call: TRBJ2-6; d_call: NA; v_call: TRBV27; clone_size: many; cdr3_length: 14
cdr3_aa: CASSYGTAISRSIDTQYF; cdr3_nt: TGTGCCAGCAGTTACGGGACAGCGATTTCCCGTTCCATAGATACGCAGTATTTT; j_call: TRBJ2-3; d_call: TRBD1; v_call: TRBV6-2/TRBV6-3; clone_size: many; cdr3_length: 18
cdr3_aa: CATSKGEETQYF; cdr3_nt: TGTGCCACCAGCAAAGGGGAAGAGACCCAGTACTTC; j_call: TRBJ2-5; d_call: NA; v_call: TRBV15; clone_size: many; cdr3_length: 12
cdr3_aa: CASSSWDSSYEQYF; cdr3_nt: TGTGCCAGCAGTTCCTGGGATAGCTCCTACGAGCAGTACTTC; j_call: TRBJ2-7; d_call: NA; v_call: TRBV27; clone_size: few; cdr3_length: 14
cdr3_aa: CASSREGTPSTDTQYF; cdr3_nt: TGTGCCAGCAGCCGAGAGGGAACCCCTAGCACAGATACGCAGTATTTT; j_call: TRBJ2-3; d_call: NA; v_call: TRBV28; clone_size: NA; cdr3_length: 16
cdr3_aa: CASSSDWTGCSEALF; cdr3_nt: TGTGCGAGCAGTTCAGACTGGACAGGGTGCTCTGAAGCTCTCTTT; j_call: TRBJ1-1; d_call: TRBD1; v_call: TRBV12-3/TRBV12-4; clone_size: NA; cdr3_length: 15
cdr3_aa: CASSFGGTEAFF; cdr3_nt: TGTGCCAGCAGTTTCGGGGGCACTGAAGCTTTCTTT; j_call: TRBJ1-1; d_call: NA; v_call: TRBV6-2/TRBV6-3; clone_size: many; cdr3_length: 12
cdr3_aa: CASSVGVGRQPYEQYF; cdr3_nt: TGTGCCAGCAGCGTAGGAGTCGGGAGGCAACCCTACGAGCAGTACTTC; j_call: TRBJ2-7; d_call: TRBD2; v_call: TRBV9; clone_size: NA; cdr3_length: 16
cdr3_aa: CASSFRGGTDTQYF; cdr3_nt: TGTGCCAGCAGCTTCCGGGGGGGCACAGATACGCAGTATTTT; j_call: TRBJ2-3; d_call: TRBD2; v_call: TRBV13; clone_size: many; cdr3_length: 14
cdr3_aa: CASSVKDGNTEAFF; cdr3_nt: TGTGCCAGCAGCGTCAAGGACGGAAACACTGAAGCTTTCTTT; j_call: TRBJ1-1; d_call: NA; v_call: TRBV9; clone_size: many; cdr3_length: 14
cdr3_aa: CASSSRTSGRTDTQYF; cdr3_nt: TGTGCCAGCAGTTCCAGGACTAGCGGGAGAACAGATACGCAGTATTTT; j_call: TRBJ2-3; d_call: TRBD2; v_call: TRBV27; clone_size: many; cdr3_length: 16
cdr3_aa: CASSPSGGRTDTQYF; cdr3_nt: TGCGCCAGCAGCCCCAGCGGGGGACGCACAGATACGCAGTATTTT; j_call: TRBJ2-3; d_call: TRBD2; v_call: TRBV4-1; clone_size: many; cdr3_length: 15